This is a list of T cell receptor beta chains from one sample in a study of control samples from healthy donors and cancer patients. Libraries were prepared by immunoSEQ multiplex PCR; TCRdb keeps only in-frame clonotypes and omits some of them. The sample carries under 50,000 clones, over 75% recorded once. The sample was PBMCs. The receptor source for this set is a woman aged 55-70 years with lung cancer. CDR3s include the opening cysteine and the closing phenylalanine or tryptophan. The D gene is left open where the match is weak. A row's size may be missing; if present it is once, few, many or a size class.

>-|TRBV5-5|TRBJ1-6|TRBD1
TGTGCCAGCAGCGACGGACAGGGATCTTCACCCCTCCACTTT
CASSDGQGSSPLHF
>-|TRBV28|TRBJ1-5|-
TGTGCCAGTTCCAGGGTGCGGCAGCCCCAGCATTTT
CASSRVRQPQHF
>-|TRBV29-1|TRBJ2-3|TRBD2
TGCAGCGTGGCCCTAGCGGGAGTCGGGGATACGCAGTATTTT
CSVALAGVGDTQYF
>-|TRBV7-2|TRBJ1-6|TRBD1
TGTGCCAGCAGCACTAGCCGCGGGGAGACAGGGAAACCCCTCCACTTT
CASSTSRGETGKPLHF
>-|TRBV29-1|TRBJ2-3|-
TGCAGCGTTGATGGAGGCGTCACAGATACGCAGTATTTT
CSVDGGVTDTQYF
>-|TRBV28|TRBJ1-5|-
TGTGCCAGCAGCTTGACAGTATATAGCAATCAGCCCCAGCATTTT
CASSLTVYSNQPQHF
>-|TRBV3-1/TRBV3-2|TRBJ2-7|-
TGTGCCAGCAGCCAAGAGAAGCGGGTTTCGTTAGAAAGCTCCTACGAGCAGTACTTC
CASSQEKRVSLESSYEQYF
>-|TRBV4-2|TRBJ1-2|-
TGTGCCAGCAGCCAAGGCATATGGATAAACTATGGCTACACCTTC
CASSQGIWINYGYTF
>-|TRBV20-1|TRBJ2-1|-
TGCAGTGCTAGTTTTTTGGTCGGGAGTGAGCAGTTCTTC
CSASFLVGSEQFF
>-|TRBV10-2|TRBJ1-5|TRBD1
TGCGCCAGCAGTGAAGGGACAGGGCGTCATCAGCCCCAGCATTTT
CASSEGTGRHQPQHF
>once|TRBV19|TRBJ1-2|-
TGTGCCAGTAGTTTACCGGGCCATGGCTACACCTTC
CASSLPGHGYTF
>-|TRBV14|TRBJ2-2|-
TGTGCCAGCAGCCAGCCGAACACCGGGGAGCTGTTTTTT
CASSQPNTGELFF
>-|TRBV12-5|TRBJ2-5|TRBD2
TGTGCTAGTGGCTCCATGACTAGCGGGGGCCAAGAGACCCAGTACTTC
CASGSMTSGGQETQYF
>-|TRBV5-1|TRBJ2-1|TRBD1
TGCGCCAGCAGCTTGGGGGACAGGGGACCCTACAATGAGCAGTTCTTC
CASSLGDRGPYNEQFF
>-|TRBV9|TRBJ1-4|TRBD1
TGTGCCAGCAGCCCATTCGCGGGACAGGGAGCTAATGAAAAACTGTTTTTT
CASSPFAGQGANEKLFF
>-|TRBV19|TRBJ2-1|-
TGTGCCAGTAGTGGACCGAGCTCCTACAATGAGCAGTTCTTC
CASSGPSSYNEQFF
>-|TRBV11-1|TRBJ2-2|-
TGTGCCAGCAGCTTAACTAGGCTGTCCGGGGAGCTGTTTTTT
CASSLTRLSGELFF
>-|TRBV7-3|TRBJ2-3|TRBD1
TGTGCCGTACAGGGGGACCTCACAGATACGCAGTATTTT
CAVQGDLTDTQYF
>-|TRBV18|TRBJ1-4|TRBD1
TGTGCCAGCTCAGCCTCGACAGGGTCGGGAGAAAAACTGTTTTTT
CASSASTGSGEKLFF
>-|TRBV19|TRBJ2-2|-
TGTGCCAGTAGTATAGACGGAGGACAGAACACCGGGGAGCTGTTTTTT
CASSIDGGQNTGELFF
>few|TRBV30|TRBJ2-7|TRBD1
TGTGCCTGGAGTTTGGGACAGGGGCGATACGAGCAGTACTTC
CAWSLGQGRYEQYF
>once|TRBV6-1|TRBJ2-1|-
TGTGCCAGCAGTGAATCGGGATTAAACTACAATGAGCAGTTCTTC
CASSESGLNYNEQFF
>-|TRBV6-2/TRBV6-3|TRBJ2-2|-
TGTGCCAGCAGCCCCGGGACTGAGTATCTCGGGGAGCTGTTTTTT
CASSPGTEYLGELFF
>-|TRBV11-3|TRBJ1-3|-
TGTGCCAGCAGCTTACGCAGTATCTCTGGAAACACCATATATTTT
CASSLRSISGNTIYF